Following are 27 T cell receptor beta chains from one sample sequenced in a study of Ad26.COV2.S vaccination and SARS-CoV-2 variants. Method: immunoSEQ multiplex PCR; TCRdb's copy keeps in-frame clones and lacks some. The data contain about 390,000 clones, roughly nine tenths of them singletons. Treatment reported: some 19 received Ad26.COV2.S at low or high dose, single or two shots; about five received placebo; per-sample allocation not given. On day 63 after the first injection, vaccine and placebo recipients gave samples. The sequencing used peripheral blood, collected in a trial of Ad26.COV2.S vaccine versus placebo. All receptors derive from a person between 18 and 60 years old who received the Ad26.COV2.S COVID-19 vaccine or a placebo.

By sample fraction, this clone is medium-sized (0.01 to 0.1%). The sample contains more than one DNA sequence encoding this CDR3. V is TRBV27 and J is TRBJ1-3; no clear D gene. The germline gives CDR1 MNHEY, CDR2 SMNVEV (reference sequence). Trimming pared 2 bases from V and 4 bases from J, leaving 6 bases between. This CDR3 has 13 residues. CDR3 protein: CASSLREGNTIYF. The CDR3 DNA reads as TGTGCCAGCAGTTTAAGAGAGGGAAACACCATATATTTT.

The chain is built from TRBV5-1 and TRBJ2-5; 8 bases fit TRBD1. V was pared by 5 bases and J by 7 bases, with 4 bases of the junction left unmatched. The V gene's germline CDR1 is SGHRS and CDR2 YFSETQ. This CDR3 has 12 residues. The DNA for the CDR3 is TGCGCCAGCAGACCAACAGGGGGGACCCAGTACTTC. It is translated as CASRPTGGTQYF.

This clone appeared a few times. CDR3 in DNA: TGCAGCGTTGAATCCGGACCCGGCGGGGAGCTGTTTTTT. Its protein is CSVESGPGGELFF. The chain is built from TRBV29-1 and TRBJ2-2; D remains unclear. V lost 2 bases and J lost 7, with 11 bases in between. The germline V gene encodes CDR1 SQVTM and CDR2 ANQGSEA. The length of the CDR3 is 13 residues.

Worth noting for this clone: The junction departs from the called germline gene at one end, perhaps through a read error. The rearrangement uses TRBV6-6 and TRBJ1-4; perhaps TRBD1 as D (5 bases). This CDR3 is built from 14 residues. Germline V lookup: CDR1 MNHNY, CDR2 SVGAGI (reference sequence). CDR3 nucleotides: TGTGCCAGCAGTCACTCGGGGGGAAATGAAAAACTGTTTTTT. Its protein product is CASSHSGGNEKLFF.

This clone was picked up a small number of times. The chain recombines TRBV11-2 with TRBJ1-1; TRBD1 might be the D (5 bases). CDR3 size: 16 residues. V lost 3 bases, J lost 2 bases, and 16 bases lay in between. CDR1 and CDR2 (germline): SGHAT, FQNNGV. The CDR3 sequence: CASSFLSVRGNTEAFF. The CDR3 DNA is TGTGCCAGCAGCTTCCTATCGGTGAGGGGTAACACTGAAGCTTTCTTT.

This clone came up once. The chain combines TRBV7-8 with TRBJ2-7; 9 bases line up with TRBD1. V shed 5 bases, J shed 4 bases, and the junction held 6 bases outside the gene matches. CDR3 length: 14 amino acids. Germline CDR1 is SGHVS and CDR2 is FQNEAQ. The CDR3 nucleotides read TGTGCCAGCAGCGAGGACAGGGGAAGGTACGAGCAGTACTTC. Its protein product is CASSEDRGRYEQYF.

This clone appeared a single time. V is TRBV19 and J is TRBJ2-7, with TRBD1 identical over 8 bases. The CDR3 extends over 15 amino acids. The junction had 9 bases not matched to a gene; V was cut back by 5 bases and J by 3 bases. CDR1 LNHDA and CDR2 SQIVND come from the germline V gene (reference sequence). The CDR3 reads CASSFPGQALYEQYF. The CDR3 bases are TGTGCCAGTAGTTTTCCGGGACAGGCCCTCTACGAGCAGTACTTC. Full variable domain (outside the CDR3, taken from reference TRBV19 and TRBJ2-7): DGGITQSPKYLFRKEGQNVTLSCEQNLNHDAMYWYRQDPGQGLRLIYYSQIVNDFQKGDIAEGYSVSREKKESFPLTVTSAQKNPTAFYLCASSFPGQALYEQYFGPGTRLTVT.

The rearrangement joins TRBV7-2 to TRBJ1-2; tentatively, D is TRBD1 (5 bases). The CDR3 is made up of 18 amino acids. V was trimmed by 9 bases and J by 0 bases, leaving 26 bases between them. The V gene's germline CDR1 is SGHTA and CDR2 FQGNSA. DNA for the CDR3: TGTGCCAGACTTCCCAGGACGAGATGGGGCCTGGCTAACTATGGCTACACCTTC. Its protein is CARLPRTRWGLANYGYTF.

The chain carries TRBV4-1 and TRBJ1-2; D not certain. From germline, CDR1 is MGHRA and CDR2 YSYEKL. The V and J ends lost 0 bases and 0 bases respectively, with 14 bases between them. The CDR3 sequence is 17 residues long. DNA for the CDR3: TGCGCCAGCAGCCAAGAACCGAAAAGGAAAGCTAACTATGGCTACACCTTC. Its protein product is CASSQEPKRKANYGYTF.

The V gene is TRBV5-1, the J gene TRBJ2-7; D remains ambiguous. CDR3 size: 14 residues. Germline V gives CDR1 SGHRS, CDR2 YFSETQ. Trimming cost V 4 bases and J 4 bases, with 15 bases left between them. CDR3 nucleotide sequence: TGCGCCAGCAGCCCCAACTCCCAAGATTACGAGCAGTACTTC. Translation: CASSPNSQDYEQYF.

V and J are TRBV5-1 and TRBJ2-7, with 8 bases matching TRBD1. V was clipped by 6 bases and J by 5 bases; unmatched bases: 13. The CDR3 spans 15 residues. Germline V lookup: CDR1 SGHRS, CDR2 YFSETQ. The CDR3: CASTIRGQGRDEQYF. As DNA, the CDR3 is TGCGCCAGCACCATCCGCGGACAGGGACGGGACGAGCAGTACTTC.

V gene TRBV29-1 combines with J gene TRBJ1-4; D gene unclear. The germline gives CDR1 SQVTM, CDR2 ANQGSEA. There are 14 residues in the CDR3. Trimming stripped 6 bases from V and 8 bases from J, with 19 bases between. CDR3 DNA: TGCAGCGTAACCCCGAGCCCAACGGGCGAAAAACTGTTTTTT. Translation: CSVTPSPTGEKLFF.

V usage is TRBV5-5 and J usage is TRBJ1-5; TRBD1 aligns across 12 bases. Germline loops: CDR1 SGHKS, CDR2 YYEKEE (reference sequence). The V and J ends lost 3 bases and 6 bases, in that order; junction bases with no gene match: 4. This CDR3 comprises 15 residues. In nucleotides, the CDR3 is TGTGCCAGCAGCTCGGGACAGGGGGCGGGTCAGCCCCAGCATTTT. The encoded protein is CASSSGQGAGQPQHF.

The V call is TRBV18, the J call TRBJ1-2; D is unresolved. The CDR3 has 15 residues. Trimming pared 3 bases from V and 7 bases from J, leaving 18 bases between. The germline V gene has CDR1 KGHSH and CDR2 LQKENI. CDR3 coding DNA: TGTGCCAGCTCACCGCTGGACCACACCGATGGTGGCTACACCTTC. Amino acids: CASSPLDHTDGGYTF.

This clone appeared a few times. V usage is TRBV6-2 or TRBV6-3 and J usage is TRBJ2-1; D gene uncertain. The germline V gene has CDR1 MNHEY and CDR2 SVGEGT. Trimming cost V 9 bases and J 12 bases, with 15 bases left between them. This CDR3 comprises 11 residues. In DNA, the CDR3 is TGTGCCAGGAGCCGGGTCGCTGGGCAGTTCTTC. Translating gives CARSRVAGQFF.

The chain has TRBV4-1 and TRBJ2-5; no clear D. Germline loops: CDR1 MGHRA, CDR2 YSYEKL. The CDR3 has 16 amino acids. V dropped 1 base and J dropped 3 bases, with 15 bases sitting between them. This CDR3 is CASSQGPGQNEETQYF. The CDR3, as DNA: TGCGCCAGCAGCCAAGGCCCCGGCCAGAACGAAGAGACCCAGTACTTC.

J is TRBJ2-1 and V is TRBV11-2; 7 bases are a match to TRBD2. The J segment lost 0 bases and the V segment lost 3 bases, leaving 8 bases of the junction unmatched. The CDR3 consists of 17 residues. The V gene's germline CDR1 is SGHAT and CDR2 FQNNGV. CDR3 sequence: CASSFLPSGSSYNEQFF. Here the CDR3 DNA reads TGTGCCAGCAGCTTCCTCCCTAGCGGAAGCTCCTACAATGAGCAGTTCTTC.

The V gene is TRBV30, the J gene TRBJ1-1; D is unclear. The germline V gene has CDR1 GTSNPN and CDR2 SVGIG (reference sequence). Deletions cut 2 bases from V and 0 bases from J, with 7 bases between. This CDR3 comprises 13 residues. The CDR3 loop reads CAWSLGMNTEAFF. The CDR3, as DNA: TGTGCCTGGAGTCTGGGTATGAACACTGAAGCTTTCTTT.

The chain carries TRBV2 and TRBJ2-2; no clear D gene. The germline V gene encodes CDR1 SNHLY and CDR2 FYNNEI. The CDR3 contains 13 residues. With 6 bases removed from V and 5 bases from J, the gap between germline ends came to 10 bases. CDR3 residues: CASRRTVTGELFF. In nucleotides, the CDR3 is TGTGCCAGCAGGCGGACGGTTACCGGGGAGCTGTTTTTT. Looking up the rest from reference TRBV2 and TRBJ2-2 gives the full variable domain: EPEVTQTPSHQVTQMGQEVILRCVPISNHLYFYWYRQILGQKVEFLVSFYNNEISEKSEIFDDQFSVERPDGSNFTLKIRSTKLEDSAMYFCASRRTVTGELFFGEGSRLTVL.

The chain recombines TRBV2 with TRBJ2-1, with D maybe TRBD1 (5 bases). Trimming shortened V by 8 bases and J by 8 bases, and 16 bases separated the two germline ends. CDR3 size: 13 residues. Germline V lookup: CDR1 SNHLY, CDR2 FYNNEI. CDR3 coding DNA: TGTGCCAGCTCTGCCAACCAGGGTGATGAGCAGTTCTTC. As protein: CASSANQGDEQFF.

This chain connects TRBV7-2 to TRBJ1-6; D ambiguous. The CDR3 loop spans 13 amino acids. Germline CDR1 reads SGHTA; CDR2 reads FQGNSA. V was pared by 3 bases and J by 7 bases, with 7 bases between. CDR3 DNA sequence: TGTGCCAGCAGCTTGGACGGGAATTCACCCCTCCACTTT. It translates to CASSLDGNSPLHF.

V usage is TRBV19 and J usage is TRBJ1-2; 7 bases agree with TRBD1. The germline V gene has CDR1 LNHDA and CDR2 SQIVND (reference sequence). CDR3 length: 15 amino acids. V lost 9 bases and J lost 4; bases outside the gene matches: 14. CDR3 sequence: CASKQGEQGFYGYTF. The CDR3 bases are TGTGCCAGCAAGCAGGGGGAACAGGGATTCTATGGCTACACCTTC.

The chain combines TRBV6-5 with TRBJ1-2; tentatively, D is TRBD1 (5 bases). From germline, CDR1 is MNHEY and CDR2 SVGAGI. Trimming shortened V by 5 bases and J by 7 bases, and 14 bases separated the two germline ends. The CDR3 has 13 amino acids. CDR3 bases: TGTGCCAGCAGTCGGACATCCGAGTCTGGCTACACCTTC. Protein product: CASSRTSESGYTF.

This chain connects TRBV7-9 to TRBJ2-6, with 7 bases lining up with TRBD1. The J segment lost 2 bases and the V segment lost 4 bases, leaving 5 bases of the junction unmatched. Looked up from germline, CDR1 is SEHNR and CDR2 is FQNEAQ (reference sequence). The CDR3 runs to 16 residues. Here the CDR3 reads CASSSLTGAGANVLTF. CDR3 nucleotides: TGTGCCAGCAGCTCACTTACAGGGGCTGGGGCCAACGTCCTGACTTTC.

The chain combines TRBV5-6 with TRBJ2-3; TRBD2 might be the D (5 bases). The CDR3 has 15 amino acids. V lost 4 bases to trimming and J lost 6 bases, with 18 bases between them. CDR1 is SGHDT and CDR2 is YYEEEE in the germline V gene. This CDR3 is CASSLEEVILDTQYF. The CDR3 region has the DNA TGTGCCAGCAGCCTGGAGGAGGTGATATTGGATACGCAGTATTTT.

This rearrangement joins TRBV29-1 to TRBJ1-2, with D hard to call. Looked up from germline, CDR1 is SQVTM and CDR2 is ANQGSEA. The CDR3 runs 10 residues. V was cut by 3 bases and J by 2 bases, with 1 base left in between. The CDR3 DNA is TGCAGCGTTGACAACTATGGCTACACCTTC. It translates to CSVDNYGYTF.

This chain connects TRBV5-1 to TRBJ2-7; D uncertain. The CDR3 spans 13 residues. CDR1 is SGHRS and CDR2 is YFSETQ in the germline V gene. V was shortened by 7 bases and J by 2 bases, with 13 bases between the two germline ends. CDR3 loop: CASDRQKAYEQYF. The CDR3 DNA reads TGCGCCAGCGATAGACAAAAAGCCTACGAGCAGTACTTC.